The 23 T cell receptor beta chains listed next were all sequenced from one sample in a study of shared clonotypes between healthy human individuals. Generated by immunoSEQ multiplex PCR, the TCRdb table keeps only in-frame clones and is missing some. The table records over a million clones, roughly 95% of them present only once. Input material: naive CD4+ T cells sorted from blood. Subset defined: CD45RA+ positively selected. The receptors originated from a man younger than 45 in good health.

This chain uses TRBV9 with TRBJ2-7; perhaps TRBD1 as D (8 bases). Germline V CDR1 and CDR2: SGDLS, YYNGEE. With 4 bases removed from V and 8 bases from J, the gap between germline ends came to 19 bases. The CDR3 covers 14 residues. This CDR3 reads CASSPGGGSRKQYF. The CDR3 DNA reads TGTGCCAGCAGCCCAGGGGGCGGGAGTAGGAAGCAGTACTTC. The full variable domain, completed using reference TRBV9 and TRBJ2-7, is DSGVTQTPKHLITATGQRVTLRCSPRSGDLSVYWYQQSLDQGLQFLIQYYNGEERAKGNILERFSAQQFPDLHSELNLSSLELGDSALYFCASSPGGGSRKQYFGPGTRLTVT.

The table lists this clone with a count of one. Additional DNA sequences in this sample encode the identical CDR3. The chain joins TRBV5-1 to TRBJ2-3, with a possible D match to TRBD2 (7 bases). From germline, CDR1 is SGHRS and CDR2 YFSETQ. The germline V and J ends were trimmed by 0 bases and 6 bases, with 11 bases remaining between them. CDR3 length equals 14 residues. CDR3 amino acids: CASSLGRGADTQYF. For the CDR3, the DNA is TGCGCCAGCAGCTTGGGACGGGGGGCGGATACGCAGTATTTT. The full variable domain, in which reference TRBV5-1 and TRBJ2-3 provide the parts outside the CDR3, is KAGVTQTPRYLIKTRGQQVTLSCSPISGHRSVSWYQQTPGQGLQFLFEYFSETQRNKGNFPGRFSGRQFSNSRSEMNVSTLELGDSALYLCASSLGRGADTQYFGPGTRLTVL.

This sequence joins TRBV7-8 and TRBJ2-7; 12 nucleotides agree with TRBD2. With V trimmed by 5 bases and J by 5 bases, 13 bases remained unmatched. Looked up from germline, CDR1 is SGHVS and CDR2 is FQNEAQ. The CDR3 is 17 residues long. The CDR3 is CASSLNRTSGKKNEQYF. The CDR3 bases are TGTGCCAGCAGCCTAAATCGGACTAGCGGGAAAAAGAACGAGCAGTACTTC.

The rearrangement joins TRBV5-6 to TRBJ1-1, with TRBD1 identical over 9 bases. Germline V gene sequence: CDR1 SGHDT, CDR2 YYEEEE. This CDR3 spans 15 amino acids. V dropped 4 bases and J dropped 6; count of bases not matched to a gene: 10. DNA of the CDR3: TGTGCCAGCAGCCCCCGGGACAGGGTTTTTGCTGAAGCTTTCTTT. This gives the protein CASSPRDRVFAEAFF.

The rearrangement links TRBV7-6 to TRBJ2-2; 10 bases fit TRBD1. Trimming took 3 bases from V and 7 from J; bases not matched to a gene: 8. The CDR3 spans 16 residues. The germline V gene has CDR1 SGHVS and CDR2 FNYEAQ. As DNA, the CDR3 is TGTGCCAGCAGCTTTGGGGACAGGGGAGGAGGCGGGGAGCTGTTTTTT. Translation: CASSFGDRGGGGELFF.

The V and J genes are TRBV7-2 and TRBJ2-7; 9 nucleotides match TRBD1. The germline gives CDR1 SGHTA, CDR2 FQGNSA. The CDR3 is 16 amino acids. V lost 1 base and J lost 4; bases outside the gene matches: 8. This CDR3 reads CASSLVGGQGRYEQYF. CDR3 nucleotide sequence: TGTGCCAGCAGCTTAGTAGGGGGACAGGGTAGGTACGAGCAGTACTTC.

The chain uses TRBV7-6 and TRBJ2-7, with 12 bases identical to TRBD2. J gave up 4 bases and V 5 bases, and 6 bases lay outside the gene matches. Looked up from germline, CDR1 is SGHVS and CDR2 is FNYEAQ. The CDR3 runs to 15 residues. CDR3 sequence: CASSPRTSGKYEQYF. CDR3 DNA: TGTGCCAGCAGCCCTAGGACTAGCGGGAAATACGAGCAGTACTTC.

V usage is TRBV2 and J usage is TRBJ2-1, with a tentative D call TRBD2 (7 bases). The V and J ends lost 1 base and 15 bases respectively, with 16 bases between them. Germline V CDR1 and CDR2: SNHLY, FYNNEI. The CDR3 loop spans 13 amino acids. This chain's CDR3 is CASSEEGGDPGFF. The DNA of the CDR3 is TGTGCCAGCAGTGAAGAAGGGGGGGACCCGGGGTTCTTC.

The CDR3, as DNA: TGTGCCAGCAGTACAACAGGGGCCTACTATGGCTACACCTTC. Translating gives CASSTTGAYYGYTF. The chain combines TRBV28 with TRBJ1-2; 7 bases line up with TRBD1. The CDR3 covers 14 residues. Losses at the gene ends were 5 bases for V and 3 bases for J; bases not matched to a gene: 6. The V gene's germline CDR1 is MDHEN and CDR2 SYDVKM.

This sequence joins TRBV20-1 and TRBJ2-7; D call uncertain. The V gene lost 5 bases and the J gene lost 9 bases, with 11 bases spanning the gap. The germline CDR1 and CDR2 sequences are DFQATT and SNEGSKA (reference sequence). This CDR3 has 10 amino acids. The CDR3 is CSAQKEAQYF. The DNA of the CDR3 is TGCAGTGCTCAAAAAGAGGCGCAGTACTTC.

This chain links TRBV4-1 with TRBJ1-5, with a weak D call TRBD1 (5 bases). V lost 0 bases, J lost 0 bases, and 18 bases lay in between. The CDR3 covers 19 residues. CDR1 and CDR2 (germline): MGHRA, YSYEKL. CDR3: CASSQDRKDSPFSNQPQHF. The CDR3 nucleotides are TGCGCCAGCAGCCAAGATCGAAAAGACAGCCCTTTTAGCAATCAGCCCCAGCATTTT.

The CDR3 loop is CASSMTGTTGELFF. As DNA, the CDR3 is TGTGCCAGTAGTATGACAGGGACTACCGGGGAGCTGTTTTTT. The V gene is TRBV19, the J gene TRBJ2-2; weak D call: TRBD1 (7 bases). Germline V lookup: CDR1 LNHDA, CDR2 SQIVND (reference sequence). This CDR3 region has 14 residues. Trimming removed 3 bases at V and 5 bases at J, with 10 bases between. Full variable domain (outside the CDR3, taken from reference TRBV19 and TRBJ2-2): DGGITQSPKYLFRKEGQNVTLSCEQNLNHDAMYWYRQDPGQGLRLIYYSQIVNDFQKGDIAEGYSVSREKKESFPLTVTSAQKNPTAFYLCASSMTGTTGELFFGEGSRLTVL.

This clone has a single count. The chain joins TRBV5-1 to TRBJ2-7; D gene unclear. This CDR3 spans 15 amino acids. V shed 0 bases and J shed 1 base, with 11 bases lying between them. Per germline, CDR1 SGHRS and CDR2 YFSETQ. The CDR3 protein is CASSLAGVESYEQYF. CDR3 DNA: TGCGCCAGCAGCTTGGCCGGCGTAGAATCCTACGAGCAGTACTTC. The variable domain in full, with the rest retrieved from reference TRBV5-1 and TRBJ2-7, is KAGVTQTPRYLIKTRGQQVTLSCSPISGHRSVSWYQQTPGQGLQFLFEYFSETQRNKGNFPGRFSGRQFSNSRSEMNVSTLELGDSALYLCASSLAGVESYEQYFGPGTRLTVT.

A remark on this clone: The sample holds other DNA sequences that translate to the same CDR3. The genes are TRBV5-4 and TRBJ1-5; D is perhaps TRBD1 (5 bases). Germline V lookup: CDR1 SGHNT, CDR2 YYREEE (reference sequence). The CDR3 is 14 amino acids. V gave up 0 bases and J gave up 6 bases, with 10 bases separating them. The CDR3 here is CASSLGPGGQPQHF. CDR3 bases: TGTGCCAGCAGCTTGGGGCCTGGGGGTCAGCCCCAGCATTTT.

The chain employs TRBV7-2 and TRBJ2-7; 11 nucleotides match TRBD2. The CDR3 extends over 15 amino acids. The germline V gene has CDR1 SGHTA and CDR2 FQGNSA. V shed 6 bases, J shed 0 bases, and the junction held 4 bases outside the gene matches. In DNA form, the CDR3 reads TGTGCCAGCAGACCGACTAGCGGGACCTCCTACGAGCAGTACTTC. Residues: CASRPTSGTSYEQYF. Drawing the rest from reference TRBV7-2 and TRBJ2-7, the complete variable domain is GAGVSQSPSNKVTEKGKDVELRCDPISGHTALYWYRQSLGQGLEFLIYFQGNSAPDKSGLPSDRFSAERTGGSVSTLTIQRTQQEDSAVYLCASRPTSGTSYEQYFGPGTRLTVT.

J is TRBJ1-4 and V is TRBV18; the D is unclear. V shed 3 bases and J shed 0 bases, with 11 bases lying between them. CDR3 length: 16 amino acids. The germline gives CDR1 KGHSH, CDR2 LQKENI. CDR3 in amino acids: CASSPRESATNEKLFF. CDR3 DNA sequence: TGTGCCAGCTCACCTCGGGAGTCGGCAACTAATGAAAAACTGTTTTTT.

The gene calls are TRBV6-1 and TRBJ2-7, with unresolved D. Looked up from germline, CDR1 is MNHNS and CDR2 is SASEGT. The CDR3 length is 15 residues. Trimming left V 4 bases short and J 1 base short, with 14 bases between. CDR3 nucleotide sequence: TGTGCCAGCAGTGGGCAGGAACTCCTATCCTACGAGCAGTACTTC. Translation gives CASSGQELLSYEQYF.

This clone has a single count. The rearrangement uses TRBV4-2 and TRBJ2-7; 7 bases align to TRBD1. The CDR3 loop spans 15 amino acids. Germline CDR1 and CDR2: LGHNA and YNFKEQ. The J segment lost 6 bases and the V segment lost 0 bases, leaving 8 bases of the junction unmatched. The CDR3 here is CASSQDPFEGAEQYF. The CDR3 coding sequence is TGTGCCAGCAGCCAAGATCCTTTTGAGGGGGCCGAGCAGTACTTC.

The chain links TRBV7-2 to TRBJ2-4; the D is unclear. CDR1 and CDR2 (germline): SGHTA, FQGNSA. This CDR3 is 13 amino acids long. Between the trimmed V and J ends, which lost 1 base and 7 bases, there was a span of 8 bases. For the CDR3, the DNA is TGTGCCAGCAGCTTAGGAACAGAGAACATTCAGTACTTC. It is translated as CASSLGTENIQYF.

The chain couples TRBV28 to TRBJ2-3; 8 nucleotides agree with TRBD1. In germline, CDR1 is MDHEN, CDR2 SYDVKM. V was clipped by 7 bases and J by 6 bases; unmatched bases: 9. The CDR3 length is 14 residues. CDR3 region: CASTIWGQVDTQYF. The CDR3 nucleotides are TGTGCCAGCACCATATGGGGACAGGTGGATACGCAGTATTTT.

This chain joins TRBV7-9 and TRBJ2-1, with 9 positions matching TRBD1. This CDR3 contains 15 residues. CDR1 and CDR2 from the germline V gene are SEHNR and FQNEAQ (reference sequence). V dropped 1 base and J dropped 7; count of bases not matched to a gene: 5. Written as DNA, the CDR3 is TGTGCCAGCAGCTTAGACAACAGGGGGCGGAATGAGCAGTTCTTC. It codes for CASSLDNRGRNEQFF.

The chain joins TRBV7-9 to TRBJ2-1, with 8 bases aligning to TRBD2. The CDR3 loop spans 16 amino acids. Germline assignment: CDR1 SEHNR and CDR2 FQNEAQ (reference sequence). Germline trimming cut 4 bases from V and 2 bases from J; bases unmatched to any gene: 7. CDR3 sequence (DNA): TGTGCCAGCAGCTCATTACGGCGGGGGGCCTACAATGAGCAGTTCTTC. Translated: CASSSLRRGAYNEQFF.

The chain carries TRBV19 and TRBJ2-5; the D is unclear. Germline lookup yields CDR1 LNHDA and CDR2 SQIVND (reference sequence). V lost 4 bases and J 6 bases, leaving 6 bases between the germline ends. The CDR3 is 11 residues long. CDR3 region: CASSTLQTQYF. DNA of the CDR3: TGTGCCAGTAGTACCCTGCAGACCCAGTACTTC.